The 4 T cell receptor beta chains presented below share a single source sample, sequenced in a study of tumor-infiltrating lymphocytes in primary liver carcinoma. TCR beta cDNA was made from 500 ng total RNA with a constant-region primer. Generation of the TCR beta libraries relied on three nested multiplex PCR rounds using slightly modified ARM-PCR. With TRBV1-TRBV30 forward primers and a C-beta reverse primer, the first two PCR rounds were run for around 10 cycles each. Each CDR3 protein gets one entry after TCRdb re-called the multiplex PCR reads with MiXCR. This table holds some 320,000 distinct CDR3 sequences, 55% to 65% found once. Both blood RNA, taken from unsorted whole blood, and germline DNA were extracted. The sequenced sample was peripheral blood. The receptors shown here come from a man in his forties with primary liver carcinoma and hepatitis B virus infection.

This clonotype was picked up a small number of times. The genes are TRBV24-1 and TRBJ2-5, with 7 bases fitting TRBD2. J gave up 5 bases and V 5 bases, and 10 bases lay outside the gene matches. The CDR3 runs 15 residues. The germline gives CDR1 KGHDR, CDR2 SFDVKD. The DNA for the CDR3 is TGTGCCACCAGTGCTGCTAGCGGTCCTGCGGAGACCCAGTACTTC. It specifies CATSAASGPAETQYF.

As for this clonotype: It may be a read error: a sequence one base away is much more abundant. This chain's CDR3 is CASSIKTRGRSNEQFF. Here the CDR3 DNA reads TGTGCCAGCAGCATTAAGACTAGAGGGAGGTCCAATGAGCAGTTCTTC. V and J are TRBV7-8 and TRBJ2-1; D might be TRBD2 (6 bases). V was cut by 5 bases and J by 6 bases, with 20 bases left in between. From germline, CDR1 is SGHVS and CDR2 FQNEAQ. CDR3 length: 16 amino acids.

The J gene is TRBJ2-3, the V gene TRBV28; the match to TRBD2 covers 7 bases. Germline V gene sequence: CDR1 MDHEN, CDR2 SYDVKM. The CDR3 length is 15 residues. V dropped 2 bases and J dropped 9; count of bases not matched to a gene: 11. The CDR3 here is CASSLTGRGGRTQYF. For the CDR3, the DNA is TGTGCCAGCAGTTTAACCGGTCGCGGGGGTCGGACGCAGTATTTT.

About this clonotype: Its ends do not fully match the called genes, so a read error is possible. The chain uses TRBV6-1 and TRBJ1-2; maybe TRBD1 (5 bases). The CDR3 totals 18 residues. Looked up from germline, CDR1 is MNHNS and CDR2 is SASEGT. The CDR3 bases are TGTGCCAGCAGTGAAAGGTCGGGACTCGCCACCACAATATATGGCTACACTTTC. As protein: CASSERSGLATTIYGYTF.